Below, 13 T cell receptor beta chains from the same sample are listed, as sequenced in a study of cytomegalovirus exposure and HLA in healthy donors. PCR was performed using 60 Vbeta and 13 Jbeta primers. Some clones are missing from TCRdb's copy, which holds only in-frame ones; the method was immunoSEQ multiplex PCR. This sample has around 180,000 clones, with 70% to 85% found just once. The sample was PBMCs. The receptors originated from a woman in her 40s in good health and CMV-seronegative.

The chain employs TRBV29-1 and TRBJ1-1, with a tentative D call TRBD1 (6 bases). The V and J ends lost 6 bases and 3 bases respectively, with 14 bases between them. The CDR3 is made up of 13 amino acids. Germline-derived CDR1 and CDR2 are SQVTM and ANQGSEA. CDR3 DNA: TGCAGCGTCCCAGGGGAGAGGGACACTGAAGCTTTCTTT. It yields the protein CSVPGERDTEAFF.

This rearrangement joins TRBV5-4 to TRBJ2-7, with D tentatively TRBD1 (6 bases). This CDR3 has 14 amino acids. CDR1 is SGHNT and CDR2 is YYREEE in the germline V gene (reference sequence). The V end was cut by 0 bases, the J end by 1 base, with 8 bases between. CDR3 DNA sequence: TGTGCCAGCAGCTTGGTCAGGGGTTCCTACGAGCAGTACTTC. Translating gives CASSLVRGSYEQYF.

J is TRBJ2-7 and V is TRBV5-1; possibly TRBD2 for D (6 bases). Between the trimmed V and J ends, which lost 0 bases and 3 bases, there was a span of 13 bases. Looked up from germline, CDR1 is SGHRS and CDR2 is YFSETQ. The CDR3 extends over 15 amino acids. As DNA, the CDR3 is TGCGCCAGCAGCTTGGTGCGGGGTTCCGGCTACGAGCAGTACTTC. This encodes CASSLVRGSGYEQYF. Full variable domain (rest looked up from reference TRBV5-1 and TRBJ2-7): KAGVTQTPRYLIKTRGQQVTLSCSPISGHRSVSWYQQTPGQGLQFLFEYFSETQRNKGNFPGRFSGRQFSNSRSEMNVSTLELGDSALYLCASSLVRGSGYEQYFGPGTRLTVT.

V usage is TRBV7-2 and J usage is TRBJ2-7; 8 bases are shared with TRBD1. V lost 5 bases, J lost 6 bases, and 3 bases stayed unmatched. Per germline, CDR1 SGHTA and CDR2 FQGNSA. This CDR3 spans 12 amino acids. The DNA for the CDR3 is TGTGCCAGCAGCAGGACAGGGATCGAGCAGTACTTC. It translates to CASSRTGIEQYF.

This clone was seen a few times. This rearrangement joins TRBV2 to TRBJ1-6, with unresolved D. The CDR3 spans 14 residues. The V end was cut by 8 bases, the J end by 0 bases, with 8 bases between. Germline V gene sequence: CDR1 SNHLY, CDR2 FYNNEI. CDR3 region: CASGDSSYNSPLHF. The CDR3 nucleotides are TGTGCCAGCGGAGATAGCTCCTATAATTCACCCCTCCACTTT.

The chain employs TRBV7-9 and TRBJ1-3, with no clear D. Trimming pared 4 bases from V and 1 base from J, leaving 11 bases between. The CDR3 is made up of 15 amino acids. Per the germline V gene, CDR1 is SEHNR and CDR2 is FQNEAQ (reference sequence). The CDR3 loop reads CASSYPGRSGNTIYF. CDR3 bases: TGTGCCAGCAGCTACCCTGGTCGGTCTGGAAACACCATATATTTT.

The chain has TRBV9 and TRBJ2-5; 7 bases agree with TRBD1. Matching the DNA end better, TRBJ2-7 makes the J call doubtful. This CDR3 is 14 amino acids long. Germline CDR1 SGDLS, CDR2 YYNGEE. CDR3 DNA sequence: TGTGCCAGCAGCCCGGGACAGATGGGCTACGAGCAGTACTTC. Amino acids: CASSPGQMGYEQYF.

The rearrangement joins TRBV21-1 to TRBJ2-7; the tabulated D call, TRBD1, remains unverified against the DNA. TRBV21-1 is a listed pseudogene. There are 17 residues in the CDR3. DNA for the CDR3: TGTGCCAGCAGCAAACGGCTTCTGGGGGCAATTTACTACGAGCAGTACTTC. Translation: CASSKRLLGAIYYEQYF.

The genes are TRBV11-3 and TRBJ2-2, with 14 bases identical to TRBD2. The CDR3 covers 16 residues. V dropped 3 bases and J dropped 6; count of bases not matched to a gene: 3. The germline CDR1 and CDR2 sequences are SGHNT and YENEEA. The CDR3 region has the DNA TGTGCCAGCAGCTTCGGGACTAGCGGGAGCGCCGGGGAGCTGTTTTTT. Translating it yields CASSFGTSGSAGELFF.

V gene TRBV19 combines with J gene TRBJ2-1; 7 nucleotides match TRBD2. CDR1 LNHDA and CDR2 SQIVND come from the germline V gene (reference sequence). This CDR3 has 15 amino acids. The V gene end was trimmed by 1 base and the J gene end by 2 bases; junction bases not matched to a gene: 2. The CDR3 reads CASSIGGGAYNEQFF. Here the CDR3 DNA reads TGTGCCAGTAGTATAGGTGGGGGGGCCTACAATGAGCAGTTCTTC.

The V call is TRBV6-1, the J call TRBJ1-2, with D perhaps TRBD1 (5 bases). Germline CDR1 reads MNHNS; CDR2 reads SASEGT. V was trimmed by 5 bases and J by 0 bases, leaving 13 bases between them. The CDR3 runs 15 residues. The CDR3 DNA reads as TGTGCCAGCAGTCTGGACAAAGTCACTAACTATGGCTACACCTTC. This translates into CASSLDKVTNYGYTF.

This chain joins TRBV12-5 and TRBJ1-5, with D unresolved. The V end was cut by 6 bases, the J end by 3 bases, with 6 bases between. The CDR3 runs 12 residues. Germline CDR1 is LGHNT and CDR2 is FRNRAP. For the CDR3, the DNA is TGTGCTAGTGGCGGGGTCAATCAGCCCCAGCATTTT. This codes for CASGGVNQPQHF.

The gene calls are TRBV10-3 and TRBJ2-7, with D maybe TRBD2 (6 bases). The CDR3 runs 16 residues. Germline V CDR1 and CDR2: ENHRY, SYGVKD. Trimming removed 4 bases at V and 4 bases at J, with 20 bases between. This CDR3 reads CAISGTRAPGRYEQYF. In DNA form, the CDR3 reads TGTGCCATCAGTGGGACAAGGGCCCCAGGGAGGTACGAGCAGTACTTC.